The following is a T cell receptor (beta chain) sequence with its context. Its antigen is not known. These data are taken from a study of OX40 agonist ivuxolimab in advanced cancers. About the study: Ivuxolimab is an agonistic anti-OX40 (CD134) antibody, and patients were treated with it. The study's findings and limits: Expanded clones were, on average, more numerous in CD8+ T cells than in CD4+. Clonal expansion from baseline to week 6 occurred in both CD4+ and CD8+ T cells.

Using immunoSEQ multiplex PCR, the repertoire was profiled, and TCRdb retains in-frame clones only, with some absent. The sample yields tens of thousands of clones, roughly 89% seen once. The CDR3 contains 14 residues. Germline V gene lookup returns CDR1 WSHSY and CDR2 SAAADI. The germline V and J ends were trimmed by 5 bases and 1 base, with 11 bases remaining between them. The V and J genes are TRBV10-2 and TRBJ1-1; D may be TRBD1 (6 bases). The specimen comprised CD4+ or CD8+ T cells sorted from blood, sampled in a trial of the OX40 agonist ivuxolimab. The sequence derives from an adult with an advanced solid tumor such as melanoma, head and neck, liver or kidney cancer. CDR3 loop: CASSMDRKNTEAFF. The CDR3 region has the DNA TGCGCCAGCAGTATGGACAGAAAGAACACTGAAGCTTTCTTT.